This T cell receptor (beta chain) was identified during a study of graft-versus-host responses after intestinal transplantation. Looking at the study overall: Transplantation in recipients was multivisceral, liver-intestinal, or isolated intestinal. Following induction with anti-thymocyte globulin, all recipients were given tacrolimus and steroids for about 3 years. Points from the study as a whole: Clonal ratios of graft-versus-host to host-versus-graft in allografts were high for patients exhibiting graft-donor T cell macrochimerism. The recipient marrow held GvH clones, and some of them showed up first in ileum or blood.

The data were produced by immunoSEQ multiplex PCR, yet TCRdb's version contains in-frame clones alone and is incomplete. The data contain tens of thousands of clones, about 88% of them singletons. The CDR3 covers 16 residues. Germline CDR1 is SNHLY and CDR2 is FYNNEI. V gave up 7 bases and J gave up 2 bases; unmatched junction bases: 8. For this clone: The target antigen is unknown.

The V call is TRBV2, the J call TRBJ2-2, with 9 positions matching TRBD2. This clonotype was obtained from a human donor who received an intestinal transplant. The specimen was unstimulated CD4+ T cells sorted from spleen or lymph node cells, collected before intestinal transplant. CDR3 region: CASNRPGTSNTGELFF. The CDR3 nucleotides are TGTGCCAGCAACCGACCCGGGACTAGCAACACCGGGGAGCTGTTTTTT.